This T cell receptor (beta chain) emerged from a study of blood T cell repertoires in COVID-19. Across the study: Researchers got acute and convalescent COVID-19 samples from the United States, Italy and Spain. T cells, B-cell-depleted T cells, or PBMCs supplied cDNA or gDNA.

V gave up 4 bases and J gave up 4 bases; unmatched junction bases: 6. Germline V lookup: CDR1 LGHDT, CDR2 YNNKEL (reference sequence). The CDR3 is made up of 15 amino acids. Original processing methods: Reference gene primer amplification yielded estimated nucleated cell counts. Profiling relied on immunoSEQ multiplex PCR, and the TCRdb table lists in-frame clones only, not all of them. D and trimming come from the DNA, and the V and J calls and clone size come from that table. The table lists about 180,000 clones, 75% to 90% of them singletons. The source is a man aged 55 to 70 with acute or convalescent COVID-19. The specimen sequenced was peripheral blood. The J gene is TRBJ2-5, the V gene TRBV3-1 (or the pseudogene TRBV3-2); 10 nucleotides line up with TRBD1. The CDR3 sequence: CASSLSGTGVETQYF. The CDR3 region has the DNA TGTGCCAGCAGCCTATCCGGGACAGGGGTAGAGACCCAGTACTTC.